This is a list of T cell receptor beta chains from one sample in a study of CD8+ T cells in alopecia areata. Repertoires were generated with immunoSEQ multiplex PCR, while TCRdb's copy carries only in-frame clones and drops some. This sample yields about 140,000 clones, of which 51% are seen a single time; 0.95% to 1% belongs to the top ten. The sequencing here drew on CD4+ T cells sorted from blood, taken at week 0. These receptors originate from a human donor with alopecia areata. Each CDR3 is given without its conserved first and last residue. Fields, in order: D gene, V gene, J gene, CDR3 length, CDR3 protein. The D gene is left open where the match is weak.

>.|TRBV18|TRBJ2-4|14
ASSPPGRLAKNIQY
>TRBD1|TRBV27|TRBJ1-2|11
ASSPDRGVGYT
>TRBD2|TRBV29-1|TRBJ2-7|11
SAGTSGAYEQY
>.|TRBV6-6|TRBJ1-5|10
ASMGPDQPQH
>TRBD2|TRBV2|TRBJ2-3|14
ASSLSGREDTDTQY
>TRBD2|TRBV9|TRBJ2-3|12
ASSASGATDTQY
>TRBD2|TRBV2|TRBJ2-3|15
ASSERAGGFSRHTQY
>.|TRBV28|TRBJ2-6|13
ASSPRGKGANVLT
>.|TRBV4-3|TRBJ1-1|11
ASSQPTRTEAF
>.|TRBV5-4|TRBJ2-1|12
ASSSRTASDEQF
>.|TRBV9|TRBJ2-7|11
ASSATTRGEQY
>.|TRBV29-1|TRBJ1-3|12
SAAFPTGGNTIY
>TRBD2|TRBV2|TRBJ2-2|14
ASRASGSGNTGELF
>.|TRBV10-3|TRBJ1-1|11
AISEEGNTEAF
>.|TRBV29-1|TRBJ2-7|10
SVELEPGVQY
>.|TRBV2|TRBJ2-1|12
ASSPTNWGEEQF
>.|TRBV5-1|TRBJ1-3|14
ASSPGQRMDGNTIY
>.|TRBV30|TRBJ2-7|11
ACTGELNYEQY
>.|TRBV10-3|TRBJ2-7|13
AISEVGTQRNEQY
>.|TRBV20-1|TRBJ2-5|9
SANAVETQY
>TRBD1|TRBV18|TRBJ2-7|11
ASSGGQGYEQY
>TRBD2|TRBV30|TRBJ2-7|13
AWSYIAGDFNEQY
>.|TRBV6-4|TRBJ2-3|13
ASSDGGSGSDTQY
>TRBD1|TRBV30|TRBJ1-5|12
AWSSGTGNQPQH
>.|TRBV30|TRBJ2-1|10
AWSVSRREQF
>.|TRBV5-1|TRBJ2-3|11
ASSFRDTDTQY
>TRBD1|TRBV30|TRBJ1-5|10
AFNRGGQPQH
>.|TRBV29-1|TRBJ2-3|11
SVAPYAADTQY
>.|TRBV6-5|TRBJ1-1|9
VSRVNTEAF
>.|TRBV29-1|TRBJ1-1|13
SVEDPQGGGTEAF
>.|TRBV29-1|TRBJ2-2|10
SVGRNTGELF
>.|TRBV7-8|TRBJ1-1|10
ASSLASSSAF
>.|TRBV29-1|TRBJ1-2|11
SVVGQGVYGYT
>TRBD2|TRBV30|TRBJ2-7|13
AWSVLGLAGLPRY
>.|TRBV30|TRBJ1-5|11
AWSMEYNQPQH
>.|TRBV5-1|TRBJ2-3|12
ASRKQGFTDTQY
>.|TRBV30|TRBJ1-3|14
AWSVPVGPFGNTIY
>TRBD2|TRBV27|TRBJ2-7|11
ASRASGGYEQY
>.|TRBV29-1|TRBJ2-5|9
SAVQGETQY
>TRBD1|TRBV7-9|TRBJ1-1|14
ASSPGQGGRFTEAF
>TRBD1|TRBV5-1|TRBJ1-2|11
ASSDRDRGGYT
>TRBD2|TRBV4-1|TRBJ2-2|17
ASSLTGTSGRAGTGELF
>.|TRBV1|TRBJ2-7|12
TSSNRQPSYEQY
>.|TRBV30|TRBJ1-2|13
AWSVQLATSYGYT
>.|TRBV6-4|TRBJ1-2|12
ASSETQGRYGYT
>.|TRBV18|TRBJ2-1|11
ASSPPGDNEQF
>.|TRBV7-8|TRBJ2-7|14
ASSLPTVGHSYEQY
>.|TRBV29-1|TRBJ2-3|12
SVRTVTSTDTQY
>.|TRBV4-2|TRBJ1-2|13
ASSPTGGMDYGYT
>.|TRBV6-5|TRBJ2-5|8
AVARETQY
>TRBD1|TRBV19|TRBJ1-5|13
ASNSGTGLYQPQH
>.|TRBV14|TRBJ1-1|10
ASSQAFGEAF
>TRBD1|TRBV2|TRBJ2-1|11
ASTGQLYNEQF
>.|TRBV28|TRBJ2-2|10
ASSLSQHELF
>.|TRBV29-1|TRBJ2-3|13
SVEGVTAITDTQY
>.|TRBV29-1|TRBJ2-3|13
SVERQTTSTDTQY
>TRBD1|TRBV28|TRBJ2-6|13
ASSPGTAGANVLT
>TRBD1|TRBV11-2|TRBJ2-7|13
ASSSPRQGVYEQY